Listed below are T cell receptor beta chains from one sample, sequenced in a study of T cell responses to AZD1222 COVID-19 vaccine. Sequencing used immunoSEQ multiplex PCR; TCRdb keeps in-frame clones, though not all of them. The sample shows approximately 120,000 clones, roughly 92% of them seen only once. Material: peripheral blood, obtained on day 0 of AZD1222 vaccination. These receptor sequences come from an adult in good health. CDR3s include the opening cysteine and the closing phenylalanine or tryptophan. D genes are given only for firm matches. Clone size is not always given. Where it is, it says once, few, many or a class for expanded clones.

NA,TRBJ1-2,TRBV27,NA,CASRPGTPFNYGYTF,TGTGCCAGCAGACCCGGGACACCCTTCAACTATGGCTACACCTTC
NA,TRBJ1-2,TRBV24-1,NA,CATSRAANYGYTF,TGTGCCACCAGCCGAGCAGCTAACTATGGCTACACCTTC
NA,TRBJ1-5,TRBV5-5,NA,CASSSQDNSNQPQHF,TGTGCCAGCAGCTCACAGGATAATAGCAATCAGCCCCAGCATTTT
NA,TRBJ1-2,TRBV19,NA,CASSISGKNYGYTF,TGTGCCAGTAGTATTAGCGGGAAGAACTATGGCTACACCTTC
NA,TRBJ1-5,TRBV6-5,TRBD1,CASREGQVSNQPQHF,TGTGCCAGCAGAGAGGGACAGGTTAGCAATCAGCCCCAGCATTTT
NA,TRBJ2-7,TRBV28,NA,CASSLSSGYEQYF,TGTGCCAGCAGTTTATCGTCCGGATACGAGCAGTACTTC
NA,TRBJ1-3,TRBV5-1,NA,CASSLAGFGNTIYF,TGCGCCAGCAGCTTGGCAGGGTTTGGAAACACCATATATTTT
NA,TRBJ2-3,TRBV6-2/TRBV6-3,TRBD2,CASSYPGLAGPTQYF,TGTGCCAGCAGTTACCCGGGACTAGCGGGACCTACGCAGTATTTT
NA,TRBJ1-3,TRBV7-2,TRBD1,CASSSPGQGTGNTIYF,TGTGCCAGCAGCTCCCCGGGACAGGGAACCGGAAACACCATATATTTT
NA,TRBJ2-5,TRBV18,NA,CASSPPARGETQYF,TGTGCCAGCTCACCACCGGCCAGAGGGGAGACCCAGTACTTC
NA,TRBJ1-2,TRBV27,TRBD1,CASSPDPGTGGLPNYGYTF,TGTGCCAGCAGCCCCGATCCCGGGACAGGGGGCCTGCCTAACTATGGCTACACCTTC
NA,TRBJ2-4,TRBV4-1,TRBD1,CASSQDPGTGWYF,TGCGCCAGCAGCCAAGATCCGGGGACAGGGTGGTACTTC
NA,TRBJ1-6,TRBV12-3/TRBV12-4,NA,CASSLKTGSPLHF,TGTGCCAGCAGTTTAAAAACGGGTTCACCCCTCCACTTT
once,TRBJ2-3,TRBV6-4,TRBD1,CASSLQGGTDTQYF,TGTGCCAGCAGCCTACAGGGGGGCACAGATACGCAGTATTTT
NA,TRBJ2-1,TRBV5-1,NA,CASSFRPKPNEQFF,TGCGCCAGCAGCTTCCGTCCGAAACCAAATGAGCAGTTCTTC
NA,TRBJ2-1,TRBV10-1,NA,CASSRGDSLSHNEQFF,TGCGCCAGCAGTAGGGGGGACAGCCTTTCCCACAATGAGCAGTTCTTC
NA,TRBJ2-7,TRBV7-8,NA,CASSPESGDEQYF,TGTGCCAGCAGCCCAGAGTCAGGGGACGAGCAGTACTTC
NA,TRBJ2-5,TRBV7-3,NA,CASSQMLQETQYF,TGTGCCAGCAGCCAGATGCTACAAGAGACCCAGTACTTC
NA,TRBJ2-7,TRBV5-4,TRBD1,CASSSRQGKDEQYF,TGTGCCAGCAGCTCACGACAGGGGAAGGACGAGCAGTACTTC
NA,TRBJ1-1,TRBV7-9,NA,CASSLHYGPTEAFF,TGTGCCAGCAGCTTGCATTACGGGCCCACTGAAGCTTTCTTT
NA,TRBJ1-5,TRBV3-1/TRBV3-2,NA,CASSQDLTYGQPQHF,TGTGCCAGCAGCCAAGATCTTACGTACGGTCAGCCCCAGCATTTT
NA,TRBJ1-2,TRBV29-1,NA,CSVMDPYGYTF,TGCAGCGTTATGGACCCATATGGCTACACCTTC
NA,TRBJ1-4,TRBV5-8,NA,CASSLGAALNEKLFF,TGTGCCAGCAGCTTGGGGGCAGCCCTAAATGAAAAACTGTTTTTT
NA,TRBJ2-7,TRBV24-1,NA,CATSEVGRGGEQYF,TGTGCCACCAGTGAGGTGGGCAGGGGCGGCGAGCAGTACTTC
NA,TRBJ1-3,TRBV6-1,NA,CASSEANRQLNTIYF,TGTGCCAGCAGTGAAGCGAACCGACAGCTAAACACCATATATTTT
NA,TRBJ2-1,TRBV7-6,NA,CASSLLRVHEQFF,TGTGCCAGCAGCTTACTGAGGGTCCATGAGCAGTTCTTC
NA,TRBJ1-2,TRBV18,NA,CASSPTTAHSNYGYTF,TGTGCCAGCTCACCAACAACAGCGCACTCTAACTATGGCTACACCTTC
NA,TRBJ1-2,TRBV18,TRBD1,CASSRGTGDSGYTF,TGTGCCAGCTCACGAGGGACAGGGGATAGCGGCTACACCTTC
NA,TRBJ1-5,TRBV6-5,NA,CASSYSGGDQPQHF,TGTGCCAGCAGTTACTCAGGTGGCGATCAGCCCCAGCATTTT
NA,TRBJ1-5,TRBV27,TRBD1,CASSLGQGVQPQHF,TGTGCCAGCAGTTTGGGACAGGGTGTTCAGCCCCAGCATTTT
NA,TRBJ1-1,TRBV6-2/TRBV6-3,TRBD1,CASSRDSLNTEAFF,TGTGCCAGCAGTCGGGACAGCTTGAACACTGAAGCTTTCTTT
NA,TRBJ2-7,TRBV27,NA,CASSPGTEEQYF,TGTGCCAGCAGTCCAGGGACCGAGGAGCAGTACTTC
NA,TRBJ2-3,TRBV4-2,TRBD2,CASSQDQLAGTDTQYF,TGTGCCAGCAGCCAAGATCAACTAGCGGGGACGGATACGCAGTATTTT
NA,TRBJ1-2,TRBV7-3,NA,CASSSATQHGYTF,TGTGCCAGCAGCTCCGCTACCCAACATGGCTACACCTTC
NA,TRBJ1-2,TRBV4-3,NA,CASSQIDSLSNYGYTF,TGCGCCAGCAGCCAAATCGACAGCCTGTCTAACTATGGCTACACCTTC
NA,TRBJ2-5,TRBV28,NA,CASSFPFTSQYF,TGTGCCAGCAGTTTCCCCTTCACGTCCCAGTACTTC
NA,TRBJ1-2,TRBV12-5,NA,CASALAGSTYGYTF,TGTGCTAGTGCCCTCGCGGGGTCTACCTATGGCTACACCTTC
NA,TRBJ1-5,TRBV3-1/TRBV3-2,NA,CASSQDPVYQPQHF,TGTGCCAGCAGCCAAGATCCAGTTTATCAGCCCCAGCATTTT
NA,TRBJ1-5,TRBV6-6,TRBD1,CASIRQGDQPQHF,TGTGCCAGCATCCGACAGGGTGATCAGCCCCAGCATTTT
once,TRBJ1-1,TRBV5-1,NA,CASSLGQADTEAFF,TGCGCCAGCAGCTTGGGACAGGCCGACACTGAAGCTTTCTTT
NA,TRBJ2-5,TRBV5-5,TRBD1,CASSRGQLQETQYF,TGTGCCAGCAGCAGGGGACAGCTCCAAGAGACCCAGTACTTC
NA,TRBJ1-5,TRBV18,NA,CASSPMGHNQPQHF,TGTGCCAGCTCACCAATGGGCCATAATCAGCCCCAGCATTTT
NA,TRBJ2-6,TRBV9,TRBD1,CASSATDRGSSGANVLTF,TGTGCCAGCAGCGCGACGGACAGGGGCAGCTCTGGGGCCAACGTCCTGACTTTC
NA,TRBJ2-6,TRBV29-1,NA,CSAADGGGANVLTF,TGCAGCGCCGCTGACGGGGGAGGGGCCAACGTCCTGACTTTC
NA,TRBJ2-5,TRBV19,NA,CASSASEPATQYF,TGTGCCAGTAGTGCGTCGGAACCGGCGACCCAGTACTTC
once,TRBJ2-5,TRBV9,NA,CASSVFSYETQYF,TGTGCCAGCAGCGTCTTTAGCTACGAGACCCAGTACTTC
NA,TRBJ2-5,TRBV6-4,NA,CASIRSGWETQYF,TGTGCCAGCATAAGGTCTGGTTGGGAGACCCAGTACTTC
NA,TRBJ1-6,TRBV4-3,NA,CASTSRTDVNSPLHF,TGCGCCAGCACCTCCCGGACCGACGTAAATTCACCCCTCCACTTT
NA,TRBJ2-1,TRBV19,TRBD2,CASSIAGGTYNEQFF,TGTGCCAGTAGTATAGCGGGGGGAACTTACAATGAGCAGTTCTTC
NA,TRBJ1-2,TRBV14,NA,CASSHSTSYGYTF,TGTGCCAGCAGCCACAGTACGTCCTATGGCTACACCTTC
few,TRBJ2-5,TRBV27,TRBD1,CASTGTGDQETQYF,TGTGCCAGCACCGGGACAGGGGACCAAGAGACCCAGTACTTC
NA,TRBJ1-3,TRBV25-1,NA,CASSASRVGGGNTIYF,TGTGCCAGCAGTGCTTCCAGGGTAGGAGGTGGAAACACCATATATTTT
NA,TRBJ2-7,TRBV3-1/TRBV3-2,NA,CASSRITGFYEQYF,TGTGCCAGCAGCCGAATCACAGGGTTTTACGAGCAGTACTTC
NA,TRBJ2-3,TRBV9,TRBD2,CASSVELAGGPQDTQYF,TGTGCCAGCAGCGTAGAGCTAGCGGGGGGGCCACAAGATACGCAGTATTTT
NA,TRBJ1-1,TRBV28,NA,CASSFIGGNTEAFF,TGTGCCAGCAGTTTTATCGGGGGAAACACTGAAGCTTTCTTT
NA,TRBJ2-7,TRBV6-1,TRBD1,CASSDRGHNSYEQYF,TGTGCCAGCAGTGACAGGGGGCACAATTCCTACGAGCAGTACTTC